Listed below are T cell receptor beta chains from one sample, sequenced in a study of blood T cell repertoires in COVID-19. Produced via immunoSEQ multiplex PCR; TCRdb's table is partial and in-frame only. Of around 300,000 clones in the sample, 75% to 90% were seen once. Sequencing input: PBMCs or T cells enriched from blood (not recorded which). Receptors were obtained from a man aged 25-45 years who had recovered from COVID-19. CDR3s include the opening cysteine and the closing phenylalanine or tryptophan. A D gene is named only where the DNA matches it firmly. Clone size is stated in some rows and not others, as once, few, many or a class when expanded.

CDR3 protein: CASSPPDRDYGYTF; CDR3 DNA: TGCGCCAGCAGCCCACCGGACAGGGACTATGGCTACACCTTC; D gene: TRBD1; J gene: TRBJ1-2; V gene: TRBV5-1; clone size: -
CDR3 protein: CASSADRGMDEQFF; CDR3 DNA: TGTGCCAGCAGCGCGGACAGGGGAATGGATGAGCAGTTCTTC; D gene: TRBD1; J gene: TRBJ2-1; V gene: TRBV9; clone size: once
CDR3 protein: CASRRTVGSPLHF; CDR3 DNA: TGTGCCAGCAGAAGAACGGTCGGGTCACCCCTCCACTTT; D gene: -; J gene: TRBJ1-6; V gene: TRBV6-5; clone size: -
CDR3 protein: CAISGSSKADTQYF; CDR3 DNA: TGTGCCATCAGTGGGTCTAGCAAGGCAGATACGCAGTATTTT; D gene: -; J gene: TRBJ2-3; V gene: TRBV10-3; clone size: -
CDR3 protein: CATSDFYSNRGNEQFF; CDR3 DNA: TGTGCCACCAGTGATTTTTATTCGAACAGGGGGAATGAGCAGTTCTTC; D gene: TRBD1; J gene: TRBJ2-1; V gene: TRBV24-1; clone size: -
CDR3 protein: CASSSTGNTGELFF; CDR3 DNA: TGTGCCAGCAGCTCTACAGGGAACACCGGGGAGCTGTTTTTT; D gene: -; J gene: TRBJ2-2; V gene: TRBV7-8; clone size: -
CDR3 protein: CASSLGRGWGTEAFF; CDR3 DNA: TGTGCCAGCAGCTTGGGCCGGGGTTGGGGCACTGAAGCTTTCTTT; D gene: -; J gene: TRBJ1-1; V gene: TRBV5-4; clone size: -
CDR3 protein: CASSQGQGVRNSPLHF; CDR3 DNA: TGTGCCAGCAGCCAGGGACAGGGGGTCAGGAATTCACCCCTCCACTTT; D gene: TRBD1; J gene: TRBJ1-6; V gene: TRBV5-6; clone size: -
CDR3 protein: CASRSVTYEQYF; CDR3 DNA: TGTGCCAGCAGATCCGTAACCTACGAGCAGTACTTC; D gene: -; J gene: TRBJ2-7; V gene: TRBV28; clone size: -
CDR3 protein: CAIRPPGENEQYF; CDR3 DNA: TGTGCCATCAGGCCCCCAGGGGAGAACGAGCAGTACTTC; D gene: -; J gene: TRBJ2-7; V gene: TRBV10-3; clone size: few
CDR3 protein: CATSRGGGPPSTDTQYF; CDR3 DNA: TGTGCCACCAGCAGAGGGGGGGGCCCCCCTAGCACAGATACGCAGTATTTT; D gene: -; J gene: TRBJ2-3; V gene: TRBV15; clone size: -
CDR3 protein: CASSKWDSITEAFF; CDR3 DNA: TGTGCCAGTAGTAAGTGGGACAGTATTACTGAAGCTTTCTTT; D gene: TRBD1; J gene: TRBJ1-1; V gene: TRBV19; clone size: -
CDR3 protein: CASSAHSEAFRTQYF; CDR3 DNA: TGTGCCAGCAGCGCCCACAGTGAAGCCTTCAGGACCCAGTACTTC; D gene: -; J gene: TRBJ2-5; V gene: TRBV3-1/TRBV3-2; clone size: few
CDR3 protein: CASSTRDRVWSSPLHF; CDR3 DNA: TGTGCCAGCAGCACCCGGGACAGGGTTTGGAGTTCACCCCTCCACTTT; D gene: TRBD1; J gene: TRBJ1-6; V gene: TRBV7-8; clone size: -
CDR3 protein: CASSLGRDRETRGYTF; CDR3 DNA: TGTGCCAGCAGCTTAGGTAGGGACAGGGAGACGAGAGGCTACACCTTC; D gene: TRBD1; J gene: TRBJ1-2; V gene: TRBV7-9; clone size: -
CDR3 protein: CASSRQGPYEQYF; CDR3 DNA: TGTGCCAGCAGTCGACAGGGCCCCTACGAGCAGTACTTC; D gene: TRBD1; J gene: TRBJ2-7; V gene: TRBV27; clone size: -
CDR3 protein: CASSGTGGGNLPLHF; CDR3 DNA: TGTGCCAGCAGCGGGACAGGGGGCGGCAATTTACCCCTCCACTTT; D gene: TRBD1; J gene: TRBJ1-6; V gene: TRBV28; clone size: -
CDR3 protein: CASSYLGQGGYEQYF; CDR3 DNA: TGTGCCAGCAGTTACCTGGGACAGGGGGGCTACGAGCAGTACTTC; D gene: TRBD1; J gene: TRBJ2-7; V gene: TRBV6-5; clone size: -
CDR3 protein: CSVEDREDSLCGYTF; CDR3 DNA: TGCAGCGTTGAAGATCGAGAGGACAGTCTATGTGGCTACACCTTC; D gene: -; J gene: TRBJ1-2; V gene: TRBV29-1; clone size: -
CDR3 protein: CASSDGGAIGQPQHF; CDR3 DNA: TGTGCCAGCAGTGACGGGGGGGCAATTGGACAGCCCCAGCATTTT; D gene: -; J gene: TRBJ1-5; V gene: TRBV6-1; clone size: -
CDR3 protein: CASRLRGLNSPLHF; CDR3 DNA: TGTGCCAGCAGACTGAGGGGGCTTAATTCACCCCTCCACTTT; D gene: TRBD1; J gene: TRBJ1-6; V gene: TRBV2; clone size: -
CDR3 protein: CASSLVVTVGYGYTF; CDR3 DNA: TGTGCCAGCAGCTTGGTTGTGACAGTCGGCTATGGCTACACCTTC; D gene: -; J gene: TRBJ1-2; V gene: TRBV5-5; clone size: -
CDR3 protein: CASSGQGRVTEAFF; CDR3 DNA: TGTGCCAGCTCTGGGCAGGGGAGGGTTACTGAAGCTTTCTTT; D gene: -; J gene: TRBJ1-1; V gene: TRBV5-6; clone size: -
CDR3 protein: CASTGGMNTGELFF; CDR3 DNA: TGTGCCAGTACGGGGGGAATGAACACCGGGGAGCTGTTTTTT; D gene: TRBD2; J gene: TRBJ2-2; V gene: TRBV19; clone size: -
CDR3 protein: CASRDRGEKLFF; CDR3 DNA: TGTGCCAGCAGGGACAGGGGAGAAAAACTGTTTTTT; D gene: TRBD1; J gene: TRBJ1-4; V gene: TRBV2; clone size: -
CDR3 protein: CASSPPGSTEQYF; CDR3 DNA: TGCGCCAGCAGCCCCCCGGGAAGCACCGAGCAGTACTTC; D gene: -; J gene: TRBJ2-7; V gene: TRBV5-1; clone size: -
CDR3 protein: CASSFTGGGRTYEQYF; CDR3 DNA: TGTGCCAGCAGTTTTACGGGCGGGGGCCGAACCTACGAGCAGTACTTC; D gene: -; J gene: TRBJ2-7; V gene: TRBV28; clone size: -
CDR3 protein: CASSLGVRAGLQNQPQHF; CDR3 DNA: TGTGCCAGCAGCTTGGGGGTTAGGGCGGGACTACAAAATCAGCCCCAGCATTTT; D gene: -; J gene: TRBJ1-5; V gene: TRBV5-8; clone size: -
CDR3 protein: CASSSRGDSPLHF; CDR3 DNA: TGTGCCAGCAGCTCGCGGGGGGATTCACCCCTCCACTTT; D gene: -; J gene: TRBJ1-6; V gene: TRBV7-9; clone size: -
CDR3 protein: CASSPGQGNTGELFF; CDR3 DNA: TGTGCCAGCAGCCCCGGACAGGGTAACACCGGGGAGCTGTTTTTT; D gene: TRBD1; J gene: TRBJ2-2; V gene: TRBV7-8; clone size: -
CDR3 protein: CASRTGAVAKNIQYF; CDR3 DNA: TGTGCCAGTAGGACCGGAGCGGTAGCCAAAAACATTCAGTACTTC; D gene: -; J gene: TRBJ2-4; V gene: TRBV19; clone size: -
CDR3 protein: CASSQTGATPGETQYF; CDR3 DNA: TGTGCCAGCAGCCAAACAGGGGCAACCCCGGGGGAGACCCAGTACTTC; D gene: TRBD1; J gene: TRBJ2-5; V gene: TRBV14; clone size: -
CDR3 protein: CSVVGLADYNEQFF; CDR3 DNA: TGCAGCGTGGTTGGACTAGCGGACTACAATGAGCAGTTCTTC; D gene: TRBD2; J gene: TRBJ2-1; V gene: TRBV29-1; clone size: -
CDR3 protein: CASSPTFFQGRPSYNEQFF; CDR3 DNA: TGTGCCAGCTCACCAACGTTTTTTCAGGGGCGACCGTCCTACAATGAGCAGTTCTTC; D gene: -; J gene: TRBJ2-1; V gene: TRBV18; clone size: -
CDR3 protein: CASSLELLEPLFF; CDR3 DNA: TGTGCCAGCAGCTTAGAACTCCTCGAGCCACTGTTTTTT; D gene: -; J gene: TRBJ1-4; V gene: TRBV11-2; clone size: -
CDR3 protein: CASSESRERAKNIQYF; CDR3 DNA: TGTGCCAGCAGTGAATCTCGAGAGCGAGCCAAAAACATTCAGTACTTC; D gene: -; J gene: TRBJ2-4; V gene: TRBV6-1; clone size: many